The 29 T cell receptor beta chains listed next were all sequenced from one sample in a study of shared clonotypes between healthy human individuals. Measured with immunoSEQ multiplex PCR; TCRdb has only the in-frame clones, and not every one. The sample has about 2.4 million clones, roughly nine tenths seen once. Sequenced sample: naive CD4+ T cells sorted from blood. Subset here: CD45RA+ positively selected. These receptors were collected from a man younger than 35 in good health.

This clone was seen once. The V and J genes are TRBV4-3 and TRBJ2-2; unclear D gene. The V end was cut by 0 bases, the J end by 3 bases, with 8 bases between. The CDR3 totals 15 residues. Looked up from germline, CDR1 is LGHNA and CDR2 is YSLEER. The CDR3 DNA sequence: TGCGCCAGCAGCCAAGATGGGCTTGACACCGGGGAGCTGTTTTTT. Protein sequence: CASSQDGLDTGELFF.

Note on this clone: The same CDR3 arises from other DNA sequences in this sample as well. This chain joins TRBV19 and TRBJ2-3; 7 bases agree with TRBD2. Germline-derived CDR1 and CDR2 are LNHDA and SQIVND (reference sequence). The trim removed 1 base at V and 0 bases at J, leaving 1 base unmatched. The CDR3 is 15 residues long. The CDR3 DNA reads as TGTGCCAGTAGTATAGCTAGCGGAAGCACAGATACGCAGTATTTT. Protein product: CASSIASGSTDTQYF. Filled out from reference TRBV19 and TRBJ2-3, the complete variable domain reads DGGITQSPKYLFRKEGQNVTLSCEQNLNHDAMYWYRQDPGQGLRLIYYSQIVNDFQKGDIAEGYSVSREKKESFPLTVTSAQKNPTAFYLCASSIASGSTDTQYFGPGTRLTVL.

Comments on this clone: The junction departs from germline at one end; a sequencing error may be responsible. The chain recombines TRBV13 with TRBJ1-6; 7 nucleotides match TRBD1. The germline CDR1 and CDR2 sequences are PRHDT and FYEKMQ (reference sequence). The CDR3 consists of 13 residues. Here the CDR3 DNA reads TGTGCCAGCAGCCTAGGACAGGCCGTACCCCTCCACTTT. Translation: CASSLGQAVPLHF.

This sequence joins TRBV5-8 and TRBJ1-5, with D possibly TRBD1 on 5 matching bases. The CDR3 runs to 13 residues. CDR1 is SGHTS, CDR2 YDEGEE, per germline. V was cut by 2 bases and J by 9 bases, with 12 bases left in between. In nucleotides, the CDR3 is TGTGCCAGCAGCTTTACGGGGCTCGGGCCCCAGCATTTT. Amino acids: CASSFTGLGPQHF.

The chain has TRBV7-3 and TRBJ1-3; unclear D gene. CDR1 and CDR2 (germline): SGHTA, FQGTGA. The V gene lost 5 bases and the J gene lost 2 bases, with 7 bases spanning the gap. This CDR3 is built from 13 residues. The CDR3 nucleotides read TGTGCCAGCAGCACCTATCCTGGAAACACCATATATTTT. Protein sequence: CASSTYPGNTIYF.

The chain couples TRBV6-6 to TRBJ2-7; D ambiguous. The CDR3 runs 13 residues. Germline V lookup: CDR1 MNHNY, CDR2 SVGAGI (reference sequence). Trimming cost V 0 bases and J 1 base, with 4 bases left between them. CDR3 sequence: CASSYSMSYEQYF. For the CDR3, the DNA is TGTGCCAGCAGTTACTCGATGTCCTACGAGCAGTACTTC.

The chain uses TRBV23-1 and TRBJ2-7; D is perhaps TRBD2 (5 bases). TRBV23-1 is noted as an ORF with a role that remains uncertain. Trimming cost V 6 bases and J 10 bases, with 13 bases left between them. The CDR3 is 11 residues long. Here the CDR3 reads CASSKTRTQYF. The CDR3 nucleotides are TGCGCCAGCAGCAAAACTAGGACTCAGTACTTC.

This clone was picked up one time. V is TRBV5-1 and J is TRBJ2-1; TRBD2 agrees at 7 bases. Germline V gene sequence: CDR1 SGHRS, CDR2 YFSETQ. CDR3 length: 14 residues. J was trimmed by 10 bases and V by 0 bases; bases with no gene match: 7. CDR3 nucleotide sequence: TGCGCCAGCAGCTTGGGGACTAGGGGCCTCGAGCAGTTCTTC. Its protein product is CASSLGTRGLEQFF.

The V and J genes are TRBV6-5 and TRBJ2-7, with 7 bases aligning to TRBD1. Losses at the gene ends were 6 bases for V and 3 bases for J; bases not matched to a gene: 5. From germline, CDR1 is MNHEY and CDR2 SVGAGI. This CDR3 is built from 13 residues. The CDR3 coding sequence is TGTGCCAGCAGCGAACGGGACAGCTACGAGCAGTACTTC. This codes for CASSERDSYEQYF.

V is TRBV27 and J is TRBJ1-5; a possible D gene is TRBD1 (6 bases). CDR3 length: 15 residues. V dropped 5 bases and J dropped 0 bases, with 11 bases sitting between them. The V gene's germline CDR1 is MNHEY and CDR2 SMNVEV (reference sequence). CDR3 amino acids: CASSPWTDSNQPQHF. For the CDR3, the DNA is TGTGCCAGCAGTCCGTGGACAGATAGCAATCAGCCCCAGCATTTT.

The chain couples TRBV30 to TRBJ1-1; 7 bases align to TRBD1. J gave up 4 bases and V 4 bases, and 6 bases lay outside the gene matches. This CDR3 is 13 amino acids long. Per germline, CDR1 GTSNPN and CDR2 SVGIG (reference sequence). The CDR3 nucleotides read TGTGCCTGGAATCCAGGGGGTGGCACTGAAGCTTTCTTT. Its protein product is CAWNPGGGTEAFF.

Notes on this clone: The limits of the CDR3 on the DNA are not certain, so only TCRdb's listed CDR3 is given. The genes are TRBV18 and TRBJ2-2; the D segment call TRBD2 is taken from the table without a DNA check. Per germline, CDR1 KGHSH and CDR2 LQKENI. The CDR3 is 16 amino acids long, termini counted. The CDR3 protein is CASSPFEALRAGELFF.

CDR3 loop: CASSLARTGSGYTF. The CDR3 region has the DNA TGTGCCAGCAGCTTAGCGCGAACAGGGAGCGGCTACACCTTC. The chain carries TRBV7-2 and TRBJ1-2, with D maybe TRBD1 (6 bases). V lost 0 bases, J lost 8 bases, and 13 bases lay in between. The CDR3 is 14 amino acids. From germline, CDR1 is SGHTA and CDR2 FQGNSA.

In regard to this clone: The same CDR3 is also encoded by other DNA sequences in this sample. This rearrangement joins TRBV6-1 to TRBJ1-2; weak D call: TRBD1 (6 bases). CDR1 is MNHNS, CDR2 SASEGT, per germline. Trimming left V 0 bases short and J 4 bases short, with 9 bases between. This CDR3 region has 14 residues. Here the CDR3 reads CASSEAGGGYGYTF. DNA of the CDR3: TGTGCCAGCAGTGAAGCAGGGGGAGGCTATGGCTACACCTTC.

The rearrangement uses TRBV6-6 and TRBJ2-5, with D possibly matching TRBD2 (5 bases). The CDR3 runs 14 residues. Trimming cost V 0 bases and J 11 bases, with 16 bases left between them. Per the germline V gene, CDR1 is MNHNY and CDR2 is SVGAGI (reference sequence). CDR3 sequence: CASSYSEAIKEQYF. CDR3 coding DNA: TGTGCCAGCAGTTACTCGGAGGCCATAAAAGAGCAGTACTTC.

The chain has TRBV9 and TRBJ2-1; 8 bases match TRBD2. Germline values: CDR1 SGDLS, CDR2 YYNGEE. The CDR3 has 15 amino acids. The ends lost 4 bases at V and 0 bases at J; junction bases unmatched: 3. The CDR3 loop reads CASSKSGGSYNEQFF. CDR3 DNA sequence: TGTGCCAGCAGCAAGAGCGGGGGCTCCTACAATGAGCAGTTCTTC.

The genes are TRBV6-5 and TRBJ1-2; the match to TRBD1 covers 10 bases. V shed 5 bases, J shed 7 bases, and the junction held 10 bases outside the gene matches. CDR1 is MNHEY and CDR2 is SVGAGI in the germline V gene. The CDR3 consists of 15 residues. The CDR3 nucleotides read TGTGCCAGCAGTAGAGAGGACAGGGGGTTTGGTGGCTACACCTTC. Translating it yields CASSREDRGFGGYTF.

This chain uses TRBV11-2 with TRBJ1-2; unclear D gene. The ends were cut back, 1 base at V and 0 bases at J, with 6 bases in the middle. CDR3 length: 14 residues. Germline CDR1 reads SGHAT; CDR2 reads FQNNGV. The CDR3 region is CASSLAPANYGYTF. CDR3 DNA: TGTGCCAGCAGCTTAGCCCCAGCTAACTATGGCTACACCTTC.

V and J are TRBV28 and TRBJ2-3; the match to TRBD2 covers 8 bases. From germline, CDR1 is MDHEN and CDR2 SYDVKM. V was clipped by 6 bases and J by 3 bases; unmatched bases: 8. This CDR3 region has 15 residues. This CDR3 reads CASSQRGGPTDTQYF. The CDR3 DNA sequence: TGTGCCAGCAGCCAACGCGGGGGGCCAACAGATACGCAGTATTTT. The full variable domain, its missing parts supplied by reference TRBV28 and TRBJ2-3, is DVKVTQSSRYLVKRTGEKVFLECVQDMDHENMFWYRQDPGLGLRLIYFSYDVKMKEKGDIPEGYSVSREKKERFSLILESASTNQTSMYLCASSQRGGPTDTQYFGPGTRLTVL.

This clone was found once. J is TRBJ1-2 and V is TRBV30; 9 bases are a match to TRBD1. The germline V gene encodes CDR1 GTSNPN and CDR2 SVGIG (reference sequence). V gave up 3 bases and J gave up 8 bases; unmatched junction bases: 7. The CDR3 is 13 residues long. CDR3 sequence: CAWRQGAGWGYTF. Written as DNA, the CDR3 is TGTGCCTGGAGACAGGGGGCAGGGTGGGGCTACACCTTC.

J is TRBJ2-7 and V is TRBV5-4; D is possibly TRBD1 (6 bases). The CDR3 covers 13 residues. Between the trimmed V and J ends, which lost 4 bases and 0 bases, there was a span of 8 bases. CDR1 SGHNT and CDR2 YYREEE come from the germline V gene (reference sequence). The DNA for the CDR3 is TGTGCCAGCAGCGGGGGCCTCTCCTACGAGCAGTACTTC. Its protein product is CASSGGLSYEQYF.

This clone was observed once. The chain carries TRBV19 and TRBJ2-3, with 8 bases matching TRBD1. Germline V CDR1 and CDR2: LNHDA, SQIVND (reference sequence). The CDR3 spans 15 residues. V was clipped by 7 bases and J by 1 base; unmatched bases: 7. CDR3 nucleotides: TGTGCCAGTAATCCGACAGGGGTTGGCACAGATACGCAGTATTTT. Protein product: CASNPTGVGTDTQYF.

This clone has a single count. The rearrangement uses TRBV4-1 and TRBJ2-1, with 9 bases lining up with TRBD2. The CDR3 extends over 16 amino acids. V shed 4 bases, J shed 4 bases, and the junction held 8 bases outside the gene matches. Germline CDR1 and CDR2: MGHRA and YSYEKL. CDR3 sequence: CASSLRTSEVYNEQFF. For the CDR3, the DNA is TGCGCCAGCAGCCTAAGGACTAGCGAAGTTTACAATGAGCAGTTCTTC.

The V gene is TRBV16, the J gene TRBJ1-1; D remains ambiguous. Trimming shortened V by 3 bases and J by 4 bases, and 12 bases separated the two germline ends. Per the germline V gene, CDR1 is KGHSY and CDR2 is FQNENV. The CDR3 loop spans 14 amino acids. CDR3 residues: CASSQAGKLTEAFF. CDR3 nucleotide sequence: TGTGCCAGCAGCCAGGCCGGGAAGCTCACTGAAGCTTTCTTT.

This clone was recorded only once. The chain recombines TRBV5-4 with TRBJ2-7; TRBD2 matches 11 bases. Germline-derived CDR1 and CDR2 are SGHNT and YYREEE (reference sequence). Trimming took 4 bases from V and 2 from J; bases not matched to a gene: 11. The CDR3 is 17 amino acids. This CDR3 reads CASSNGQGLAATYEQYF. CDR3 sequence (DNA): TGTGCCAGCAGCAACGGACAGGGACTAGCGGCTACCTACGAGCAGTACTTC.

The sample holds one count of this clone. The rearrangement uses TRBV5-4 and TRBJ1-5; D is perhaps TRBD1 (5 bases). This CDR3 region has 14 residues. From germline, CDR1 is SGHNT and CDR2 YYREEE (reference sequence). The germline V and J ends were trimmed by 0 bases and 5 bases, with 9 bases remaining between them. This CDR3 reads CASSLGVQDQPQHF. The DNA for the CDR3 is TGTGCCAGCAGCTTGGGGGTACAGGATCAGCCCCAGCATTTT.

The chain links TRBV5-1 to TRBJ1-6; D possibly corresponds to TRBD1 (5 bases). The CDR3 is 15 amino acids. The germline V and J ends were trimmed by 3 bases and 4 bases, with 11 bases remaining between them. Germline V gene lookup returns CDR1 SGHRS and CDR2 YFSETQ. DNA of the CDR3: TGCGCCAGCAGCTCCAGTGCAGGGTATAATTCACCCCTCCACTTT. Translation gives CASSSSAGYNSPLHF.

This rearrangement joins TRBV6-1 to TRBJ1-6; 7 bases line up with TRBD1. There are 18 residues in the CDR3. The germline CDR1 and CDR2 sequences are MNHNS and SASEGT. The junction had 10 bases not matched to a gene; V was cut back by 4 bases and J by 1 base. As DNA, the CDR3 is TGTGCCAGCAGTGTAGGAAGCAGGGGGTGGTCCTATAATTCACCCCTCCACTTT. It encodes CASSVGSRGWSYNSPLHF.

This chain joins TRBV7-2 and TRBJ1-2; D ambiguous. Germline loops: CDR1 SGHTA, CDR2 FQGNSA. The ends were cut back, 2 bases at V and 8 bases at J, with 9 bases in the middle. This CDR3 is built from 12 residues. The CDR3 sequence is CASSLNPWGYTF. DNA for the CDR3: TGTGCCAGCAGCTTAAATCCCTGGGGCTACACCTTC.